This entry features one T cell receptor beta chain sequence. Its antigen is not identified. The data stem from a study of T cell repertoires in cytomegalovirus infection. CDR1 is MNHNS, CDR2 SASEGT, per germline. V was trimmed by 2 bases and J by 4 bases, leaving 6 bases between them. The CDR3 has 13 amino acids. Using its own MiXCR run on the reads, TCRdb lists one record per CDR3 protein. Of 450,000 to 650,000 distinct CDR3 sequences listed, about 40% are singletons. The gene calls are TRBV6-1 and TRBJ2-1; D is unresolved. The clonotype was recovered from a human donor in good health (CMV status not recorded). Some clones in this sample may be carry-over from other donors' samples. Sample: cultured PBMCs, taken from culture after CMV antigen stimulation. The CDR3 loop is CASSERKYNEQFF. CDR3 coding DNA: TGTGCCAGCAGTGAAAGGAAGTACAATGAGCAGTTCTTC.